This T cell receptor (beta chain) stems from a study of blood T cell repertoires in COVID-19. Overall study: Samples representing acute and convalescent COVID-19 were sourced from the United States, Italy and Spain. Nucleic acid was either cDNA or gDNA, and it came from T cells, B-cell-depleted T cells, or PBMCs.

TCRdb's table, derived via immunoSEQ multiplex PCR, lists solely in-frame clones and lacks some. The table lists about 180,000 clones, 80% of them singletons. Participant reports of clinical history set cohort assignment. This clonotype was obtained from a man in his 60s who had been exposed to COVID-19. Sequenced material: PBMCs or T cells enriched from blood (not recorded which).

CDR3 loop: CSVEPGYGYTF. The CDR3 region has the DNA TGCAGCGTTGAGCCAGGCTATGGCTACACCTTC. The V gene is TRBV29-1, the J gene TRBJ1-2; D is uncertain. The CDR3 is made up of 11 amino acids. Germline CDR1 is SQVTM and CDR2 is ANQGSEA. Trimming pared 3 bases from V and 4 bases from J, leaving 6 bases between.